This TCR beta chain was observed in a study of blood T cells in healthy people across ages. Then a second PCR, running roughly 7 to 11 cycles, was carried out with a sample-barcoded 5' primer and a J-beta primer mix. Via MiXCR, TCRdb re-called the 5' RACE reads, giving one row per CDR3 protein. The repertoire holds 650,000 or so distinct CDR3 sequences, with roughly half as singletons. The CDR3 loop spans 18 amino acids. Germline CDR1 LGHNA, CDR2 YNFKEQ. With 4 bases removed from V and 6 bases from J, the gap between germline ends came to 26 bases. The chain joins TRBV4-2 to TRBJ2-3; maybe TRBD2 (5 bases). Sequencing was carried out using blood. This receptor was taken from a woman of 80 years or more in good health. The CDR3, as DNA: TGTGCCAGCAGCCGCGATAGAATCTCTCAAGAGGGTACTGATACGCAGTATTTT. This encodes CASSRDRISQEGTDTQYF.